Shown below are 28 T cell receptor beta chains from a single sample sequenced in a study of PD-1 blockade in classical Hodgkin lymphoma. There was relapse after autologous stem cell transplantation in every patient, and there was variation in brentuximab vedotin exposure. The assay was immunoSEQ multiplex PCR, and TCRdb's table has in-frame clones only and misses some. Of about 46,000 clones in the sample, about three quarters were seen once. The material was peripheral blood mononuclear cells (PBMCs), obtained at baseline. These receptors all stem from a human donor with classical Hodgkin lymphoma.

The J gene is TRBJ2-7, the V gene TRBV29-1; 8 positions match TRBD2. The CDR3 loop spans 15 amino acids. J gave up 2 bases and V 3 bases, and 9 bases lay outside the gene matches. Germline assignment: CDR1 SQVTM and CDR2 ANQGSEA. CDR3 DNA sequence: TGCAGCGTTGATGGGGCGGGGGGCAATCCCTACGAGCAGTACTTC. Translation: CSVDGAGGNPYEQYF.

This clone was detected only once. This chain uses TRBV9 with TRBJ2-3; the match to TRBD2 covers 11 bases. In germline, CDR1 is SGDLS, CDR2 YYNGEE. The CDR3 loop spans 15 amino acids. The ends lost 3 bases at V and 5 bases at J; junction bases unmatched: 5. In nucleotides, the CDR3 is TGTGCCAGCAGCGCTAGCGGGGGGTTACGAGATACGCAGTATTTT. It specifies CASSASGGLRDTQYF. The variable domain in full, completed from reference TRBV9 and TRBJ2-3, reads DSGVTQTPKHLITATGQRVTLRCSPRSGDLSVYWYQQSLDQGLQFLIQYYNGEERAKGNILERFSAQQFPDLHSELNLSSLELGDSALYFCASSASGGLRDTQYFGPGTRLTVL.

This clone has only one observation. The genes are TRBV6-5 and TRBJ1-1, with D possibly being TRBD1 (6 bases). This CDR3 is built from 13 residues. The V gene lost 0 bases and the J gene lost 8 bases, with 10 bases spanning the gap. Germline V gene sequence: CDR1 MNHEY, CDR2 SVGAGI. As DNA, the CDR3 is TGTGCCAGCAGTTACTCGACAGGACTAGAAGCTTTCTTT. Amino acids: CASSYSTGLEAFF.

This chain links TRBV6-6 with TRBJ2-7; D may be TRBD1 (6 bases). V was trimmed by 4 bases and J by 2 bases, leaving 15 bases between them. Germline CDR1 MNHNY, CDR2 SVGAGI (reference sequence). The CDR3 contains 15 residues. This CDR3 reads CASSSPHRETYEQYF. CDR3 DNA: TGTGCCAGCAGTTCTCCCCACAGGGAAACCTACGAGCAGTACTTC.

V and J are TRBV6-1 and TRBJ1-2; D unclear. The V gene lost 3 bases and the J gene lost 8 bases, with 16 bases spanning the gap. Germline V gene data show CDR1 as MNHNS and CDR2 as SASEGT. CDR3 size: 14 residues. CDR3 region: CASSDSRVLGGYTF. As DNA, the CDR3 is TGTGCCAGCAGTGATAGTCGAGTTTTAGGGGGCTACACCTTC.

This sequence joins TRBV5-1 and TRBJ2-1; D unclear. CDR3 length: 15 amino acids. With 0 bases removed from V and 5 bases from J, the gap between germline ends came to 12 bases. Germline loops: CDR1 SGHRS, CDR2 YFSETQ. For the CDR3, the DNA is TGCGCCAGCAGCTTGGAAAGGGCGGTCAACAATGAGCAGTTCTTC. Its translation is CASSLERAVNNEQFF.

This clone is a singleton in its sample. The V call is TRBV10-3, the J call TRBJ1-2; TRBD1 is a possible D gene (5 bases). CDR3 length equals 15 residues. The germline gives CDR1 ENHRY, CDR2 SYGVKD. Trimming pared 6 bases from V and 4 bases from J, leaving 18 bases between. CDR3 sequence: CAISSSQGVSYGYTF. The CDR3 DNA is TGTGCCATCAGCTCTTCCCAGGGAGTCAGCTATGGCTACACCTTC.

This rearrangement joins TRBV5-4 to TRBJ2-7; D is possibly TRBD1 (6 bases). There are 14 residues in the CDR3. V was pared by 0 bases and J by 2 bases, with 9 bases between. Looked up from germline, CDR1 is SGHNT and CDR2 is YYREEE (reference sequence). CDR3 DNA sequence: TGTGCCAGCAGCTTGGGGGACATTGCCTACGAGCAGTACTTC. Protein: CASSLGDIAYEQYF.

The V call is TRBV2, the J call TRBJ1-6; D ambiguous. The germline gives CDR1 SNHLY, CDR2 FYNNEI. This CDR3 contains 15 residues. Trimming left V 6 bases short and J 2 bases short, with 11 bases between. The CDR3 sequence: CASSPRGTYNSPLHF. CDR3 DNA sequence: TGTGCCAGCAGCCCCCGAGGGACCTATAATTCACCCCTCCACTTT.

The chain employs TRBV27 and TRBJ1-4, with 10 bases aligning to TRBD1. The CDR3 totals 16 residues. The V segment lost 8 bases and the J segment 3 bases; nucleotides outside the gene matches: 9. Germline CDR1 MNHEY, CDR2 SMNVEV (reference sequence). CDR3 DNA: TGTGCCAGCTCCCCCGGGACAGGGGTTGCTAATGAAAAACTGTTTTTT. Translation gives CASSPGTGVANEKLFF.

This clone is a singleton in its sample. J is TRBJ2-3 and V is TRBV2, with TRBD2 matching 8 bases. V lost 6 bases and J lost 0; bases outside the gene matches: 5. Germline V CDR1 and CDR2: SNHLY, FYNNEI. CDR3 size: 15 residues. The CDR3 spells CASSASSGSTDTQYF. The CDR3 nucleotides are TGTGCCAGCAGCGCGTCTAGCGGGAGCACAGATACGCAGTATTTT.

The rearrangement joins TRBV25-1 to TRBJ1-1; no clear D. The CDR3 contains 11 residues. Trimming stripped 5 bases from V and 1 base from J, with 2 bases between. The germline CDR1 and CDR2 sequences are MGHDK and SYGVNS. The CDR3 sequence is CASSQNTEAFF. In nucleotides, the CDR3 is TGTGCCAGCAGTCAGAACACTGAAGCTTTCTTT. Based on the CDR3 plus reference TRBV25-1 and TRBJ1-1, the full variable domain is EADIYQTPRYLVIGTGKKITLECSQTMGHDKMYWYQQDPGMELHLIHYSYGVNSTEKGDLSSESTVSRIRTEHFPLTLESARPSHTSQYLCASSQNTEAFFGQGTRLTVV.

The V and J genes are TRBV6-6 and TRBJ1-6; D might be TRBD1 (5 bases). V lost 2 bases and J 7 bases, leaving 9 bases between the germline ends. Germline V gives CDR1 MNHNY, CDR2 SVGAGI (reference sequence). The CDR3 is 14 residues long. CDR3 in DNA: TGTGCCAGCAGTTACCCGGGGGAGAATTCACCCCTCCACTTT. This codes for CASSYPGENSPLHF.

The rearrangement links TRBV7-9 to TRBJ1-5; D might be TRBD1 (5 bases). CDR3 size: 14 residues. V was clipped by 1 base and J by 7 bases, with 11 bases between them. The germline V gene encodes CDR1 SEHNR and CDR2 FQNEAQ (reference sequence). The CDR3 loop is CASSLGREGQPQHF. CDR3 sequence (DNA): TGTGCCAGCAGCTTAGGTAGGGAGGGGCAGCCCCAGCATTTT.

This clone was recorded many times. The rearrangement uses TRBV4-1 and TRBJ1-5, with 12 bases lining up with TRBD1. Germline V gives CDR1 MGHRA, CDR2 YSYEKL. The J segment lost 2 bases and the V segment lost 0 bases, leaving 5 bases of the junction unmatched. The CDR3 loop spans 18 amino acids. This chain's CDR3 is CASSQELGTGGGNQPQHF. DNA of the CDR3: TGCGCCAGCAGCCAAGAGTTGGGGACAGGGGGCGGCAATCAGCCCCAGCATTTT.

The chain links TRBV2 to TRBJ1-1; TRBD1 matches 8 bases. Germline CDR1 SNHLY, CDR2 FYNNEI. With V trimmed by 4 bases and J by 3 bases, 7 bases remained unmatched. The CDR3 contains 15 residues. The CDR3 reads CASSVGTGSDTEAFF. The CDR3 DNA is TGTGCCAGCAGTGTCGGGACAGGATCGGACACTGAAGCTTTCTTT.

This clone showed up just a few times. The V and J genes are TRBV29-1 and TRBJ2-3, with D unresolved. The germline V and J ends were trimmed by 7 bases and 0 bases, with 5 bases remaining between them. Germline V CDR1 and CDR2: SQVTM, ANQGSEA. CDR3 length: 11 residues. The CDR3: CSAASTDTQYF. In DNA, the CDR3 is TGCAGCGCCGCTAGCACAGATACGCAGTATTTT.

This chain uses TRBV4-1 with TRBJ1-6; no firm D call. Germline V gene sequence: CDR1 MGHRA, CDR2 YSYEKL. The CDR3 consists of 18 residues. Deletions cut 5 bases from V and 1 base from J, with 18 bases between. CDR3 DNA: TGCGCCAGCAGCTTACAAGATATCGGGGTATCCTATAATTCACCCCTCCACTTT. Translation gives CASSLQDIGVSYNSPLHF.

This clone was picked up one time. This sequence joins TRBV6-6 and TRBJ2-1; the D is unclear. Trimming cost V 0 bases and J 8 bases, with 11 bases left between them. CDR3 length equals 14 residues. Germline values: CDR1 MNHNY, CDR2 SVGAGI (reference sequence). CDR3 residues: CASSYSRPGDEQFF. CDR3 coding DNA: TGTGCCAGCAGTTACTCGAGACCGGGTGATGAGCAGTTCTTC.

The chain couples TRBV14 to TRBJ1-1; TRBD1 might be the D (5 bases). The CDR3 consists of 16 residues. Trimming stripped 0 bases from V and 0 bases from J, with 11 bases between. CDR1 and CDR2 (germline): SGHDN, FVKESK. CDR3 nucleotides: TGTGCCAGCAGCCAAGATCTACGGGGACTGAACACTGAAGCTTTCTTT. Protein: CASSQDLRGLNTEAFF.

V and J are TRBV27 and TRBJ1-1; TRBD1 matches at 10 bases. Germline V CDR1 and CDR2: MNHEY, SMNVEV (reference sequence). There are 15 residues in the CDR3. The V segment lost 5 bases and the J segment 4 bases; nucleotides outside the gene matches: 7. The CDR3 nucleotides read TGTGCCAGCAGTATGACAGGGGGCGAGGGCACTGAAGCTTTCTTT. Translation: CASSMTGGEGTEAFF.

The V gene is TRBV11-3, the J gene TRBJ2-3; maybe TRBD1 (5 bases). Germline lookup yields CDR1 SGHNT and CDR2 YENEEA. V was clipped by 4 bases and J by 9 bases, with 20 bases between them. The CDR3 sequence is 15 residues long. The CDR3, as DNA: TGTGCCAGCAGCTCCCTGTGGGGCAGCCCTCTAACGCAGTATTTT. Translating gives CASSSLWGSPLTQYF.

This clone came up a few times. CDR3 coding DNA: TGTGCCAGCTCCCGACAGGGACCGGGGTCCTATAATTCACCCCTCCACTTT. This encodes CASSRQGPGSYNSPLHF. V usage is TRBV19 and J usage is TRBJ1-6, with 7 bases fitting TRBD1. V shed 9 bases, J shed 1 base, and the junction held 12 bases outside the gene matches. This CDR3 region has 17 residues. Per the germline V gene, CDR1 is LNHDA and CDR2 is SQIVND (reference sequence).

The rearrangement links TRBV19 to TRBJ2-3; TRBD1 matches at 10 bases. Germline values: CDR1 LNHDA, CDR2 SQIVND (reference sequence). J was trimmed by 5 bases and V by 6 bases; bases with no gene match: 5. There are 14 residues in the CDR3. In nucleotides, the CDR3 is TGTGCCAGTAGCGACAGGGGGCGGGGAGATACGCAGTATTTT. Translating gives CASSDRGRGDTQYF.

J is TRBJ2-7 and V is TRBV7-9; 7 nucleotides match TRBD2. Germline CDR1 is SEHNR and CDR2 is FQNEAQ (reference sequence). V was clipped by 2 bases and J by 5 bases; unmatched bases: 12. The CDR3 spans 16 residues. The DNA of the CDR3 is TGTGCCAGCAGCTTATCTGGGGGAGGGAGTAAGAACGAGCAGTACTTC. Protein: CASSLSGGGSKNEQYF.

The chain is built from TRBV28 and TRBJ1-1; 8 bases are shared with TRBD1. In germline, CDR1 is MDHEN, CDR2 SYDVKM. The CDR3 has 12 residues. The trim removed 6 bases at V and 10 bases at J, leaving 7 bases unmatched. CDR3 nucleotides: TGTGCCAGCAGGGAGCAGGGGGCAGGAGCTTTCTTT. As protein: CASREQGAGAFF.

The J gene is TRBJ2-6, the V gene TRBV30, with D perhaps given as TRBD1 or TRBD2 (6 bases each). The germline gives CDR1 GTSNPN, CDR2 SVGIG (reference sequence). The CDR3 runs to 15 residues. V lost 5 bases, J lost 4 bases, and 15 bases lay in between. The CDR3 loop reads CAWSNRGRGANVLTF. The CDR3 nucleotides are TGTGCCTGGTCAAATCGGGGGCGAGGGGCCAACGTCCTGACTTTC.

The chain combines TRBV2 with TRBJ1-2, with 9 bases fitting TRBD1. The CDR3 contains 17 residues. Germline V gene lookup returns CDR1 SNHLY and CDR2 FYNNEI. J was trimmed by 3 bases and V by 7 bases; bases with no gene match: 15. The CDR3 spells CASIPDRGGVSDYGYTF. The CDR3 DNA is TGTGCCAGCATCCCGGACAGGGGAGGTGTTAGTGACTATGGCTACACCTTC.